What follows are 4 T cell receptor beta chains derived from one specimen sequenced in a study of cytomegalovirus exposure and HLA in healthy donors. In the PCR, 60 Vbeta and 13 Jbeta primers were used. The table came from immunoSEQ multiplex PCR; TCRdb's copy has only in-frame clones and leaves some out. The data hold roughly 180,000 clones, with about 80% observed a single time. Sample: PBMCs. Every receptor here comes from a young woman in good health and CMV-seropositive.

The chain's CDR3 is CAISAGTPTQPQHF. The CDR3, as DNA: TGTGCCATCAGTGCCGGGACACCAACTCAGCCCCAGCATTTT. The chain has TRBV10-3 and TRBJ1-5; maybe TRBD1 (6 bases). The V and J ends lost 4 bases and 6 bases respectively, with 13 bases between them. The CDR3 spans 14 residues. The germline CDR1 and CDR2 sequences are ENHRY and SYGVKD.

This clone turned up a few times. V is TRBV11-1 and J is TRBJ1-1; D remains ambiguous. V gave up 1 base and J gave up 4 bases, with 7 bases separating them. The germline V gene encodes CDR1 SGHAT and CDR2 FQDESV (reference sequence). The CDR3 has 13 amino acids. CDR3 residues: CASSLVGATEAFF. The CDR3 bases are TGTGCCAGCAGCTTAGTCGGTGCCACTGAAGCTTTCTTT.

This chain uses TRBV4-1 with TRBJ2-1; D gene uncertain. Trimming pared 4 bases from V and 2 bases from J, leaving 15 bases between. The germline gives CDR1 MGHRA, CDR2 YSYEKL. CDR3 length equals 16 residues. CDR3 in DNA: TGCGCCAGCAGCCCCTATCTAAAGTTAACCTACAATGAGCAGTTCTTC. The encoded protein is CASSPYLKLTYNEQFF.

The V call is TRBV2, the J call TRBJ1-1, with TRBD1 matching 7 bases. The CDR3 has 16 amino acids. Germline V gene lookup returns CDR1 SNHLY and CDR2 FYNNEI. J lost 5 bases, V lost 1 base, and 10 bases had no gene match. The CDR3 sequence: CASSEDRGYRRTEAFF. DNA for the CDR3: TGTGCCAGCAGTGAAGACAGGGGATATCGGAGAACTGAAGCTTTCTTT.